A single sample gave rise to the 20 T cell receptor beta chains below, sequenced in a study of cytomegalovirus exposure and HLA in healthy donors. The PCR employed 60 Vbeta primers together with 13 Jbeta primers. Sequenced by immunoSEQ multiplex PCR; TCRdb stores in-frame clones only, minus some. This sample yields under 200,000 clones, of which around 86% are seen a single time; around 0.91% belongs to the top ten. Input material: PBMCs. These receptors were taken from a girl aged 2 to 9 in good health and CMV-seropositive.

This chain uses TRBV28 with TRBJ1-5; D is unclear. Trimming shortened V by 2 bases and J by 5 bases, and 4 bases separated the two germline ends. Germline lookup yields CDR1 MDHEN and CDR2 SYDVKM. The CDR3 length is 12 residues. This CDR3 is CASSLKHQPQHF. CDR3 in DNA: TGTGCCAGCAGTTTAAAGCATCAGCCCCAGCATTTT. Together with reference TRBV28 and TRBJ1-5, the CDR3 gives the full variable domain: DVKVTQSSRYLVKRTGEKVFLECVQDMDHENMFWYRQDPGLGLRLIYFSYDVKMKEKGDIPEGYSVSREKKERFSLILESASTNQTSMYLCASSLKHQPQHFGDGTRLSIL.

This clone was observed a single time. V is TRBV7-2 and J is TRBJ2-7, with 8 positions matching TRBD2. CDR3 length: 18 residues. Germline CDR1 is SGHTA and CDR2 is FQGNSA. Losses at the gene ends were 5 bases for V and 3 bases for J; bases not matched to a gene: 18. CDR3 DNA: TGTGCCAGCAGCCGGGCGGGAGGCCCACTTGCCTTCCTCTACGAGCAGTACTTC. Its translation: CASSRAGGPLAFLYEQYF.

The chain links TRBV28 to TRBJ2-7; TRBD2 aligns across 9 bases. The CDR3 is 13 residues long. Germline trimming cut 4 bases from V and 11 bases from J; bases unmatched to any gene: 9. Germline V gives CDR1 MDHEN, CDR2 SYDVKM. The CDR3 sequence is CASSSGLAMWEYF. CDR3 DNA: TGTGCCAGCAGTTCCGGACTAGCGATGTGGGAGTACTTC.

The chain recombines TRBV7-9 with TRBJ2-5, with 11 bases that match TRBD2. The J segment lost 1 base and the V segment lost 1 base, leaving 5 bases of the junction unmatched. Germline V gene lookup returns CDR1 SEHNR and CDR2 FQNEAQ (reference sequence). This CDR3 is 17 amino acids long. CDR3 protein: CASSLGLAGGFQETQYF. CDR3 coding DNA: TGTGCCAGCAGCTTAGGTCTAGCGGGAGGCTTCCAAGAGACCCAGTACTTC.

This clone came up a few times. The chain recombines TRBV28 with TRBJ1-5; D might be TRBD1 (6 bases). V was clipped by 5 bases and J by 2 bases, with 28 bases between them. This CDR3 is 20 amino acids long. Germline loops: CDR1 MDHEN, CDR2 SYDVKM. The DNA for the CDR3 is TGTGCCAGCAGTCCCCCCTCTACAGGGTGGCGGTCCAGTGGCAATCAGCCCCAGCATTTT. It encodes CASSPPSTGWRSSGNQPQHF.

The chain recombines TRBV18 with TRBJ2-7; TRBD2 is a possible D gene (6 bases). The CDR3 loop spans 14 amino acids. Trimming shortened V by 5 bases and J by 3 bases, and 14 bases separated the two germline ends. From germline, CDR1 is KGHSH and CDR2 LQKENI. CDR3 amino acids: CASSGLGTFYEQYF. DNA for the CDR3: TGTGCCAGCTCAGGTCTCGGGACTTTCTACGAGCAGTACTTC.

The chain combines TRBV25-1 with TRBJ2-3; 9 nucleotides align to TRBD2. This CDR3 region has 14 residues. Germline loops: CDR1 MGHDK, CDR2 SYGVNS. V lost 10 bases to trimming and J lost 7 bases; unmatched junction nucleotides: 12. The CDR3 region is CATLSGTSLHTQYF. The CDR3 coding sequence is TGTGCCACCCTAAGCGGGACTAGCCTCCATACGCAGTATTTT.

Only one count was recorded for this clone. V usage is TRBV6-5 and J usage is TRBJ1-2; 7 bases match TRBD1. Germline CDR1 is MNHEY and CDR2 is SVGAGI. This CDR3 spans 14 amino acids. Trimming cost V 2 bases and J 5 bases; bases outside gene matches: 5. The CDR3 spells CASSYRGPGYGYTF. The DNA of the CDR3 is TGTGCCAGCAGTTACAGGGGGCCTGGGTATGGCTACACCTTC.

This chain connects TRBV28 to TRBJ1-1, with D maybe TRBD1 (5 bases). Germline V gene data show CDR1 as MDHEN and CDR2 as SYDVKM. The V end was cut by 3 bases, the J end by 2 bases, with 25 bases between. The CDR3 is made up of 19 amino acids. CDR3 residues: CASSFPRRVIGDPNTEAFF. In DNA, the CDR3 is TGTGCCAGCAGTTTCCCCAGAAGGGTTATAGGGGATCCTAACACTGAAGCTTTCTTT. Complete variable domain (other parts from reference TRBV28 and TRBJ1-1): DVKVTQSSRYLVKRTGEKVFLECVQDMDHENMFWYRQDPGLGLRLIYFSYDVKMKEKGDIPEGYSVSREKKERFSLILESASTNQTSMYLCASSFPRRVIGDPNTEAFFGQGTRLTVV.

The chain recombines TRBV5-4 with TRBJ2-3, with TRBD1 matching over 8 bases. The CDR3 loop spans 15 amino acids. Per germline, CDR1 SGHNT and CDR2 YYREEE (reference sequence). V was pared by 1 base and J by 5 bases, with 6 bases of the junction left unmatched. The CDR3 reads CASSLQGAQVDTQYF. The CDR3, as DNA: TGTGCCAGCAGCTTGCAGGGGGCGCAGGTAGATACGCAGTATTTT.

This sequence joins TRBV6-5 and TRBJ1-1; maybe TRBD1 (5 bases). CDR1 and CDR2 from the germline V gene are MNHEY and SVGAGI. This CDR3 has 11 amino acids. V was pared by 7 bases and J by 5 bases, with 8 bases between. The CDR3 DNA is TGTGCCAGCAAAGGGGATACTGAAGCTTTCTTT. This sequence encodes CASKGDTEAFF.

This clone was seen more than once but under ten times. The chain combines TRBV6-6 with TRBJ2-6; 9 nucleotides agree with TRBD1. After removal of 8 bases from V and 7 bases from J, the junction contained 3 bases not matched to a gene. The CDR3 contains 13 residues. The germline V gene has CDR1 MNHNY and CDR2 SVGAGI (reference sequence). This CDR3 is CASGTGKANVLTF. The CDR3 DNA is TGTGCCAGCGGGACAGGGAAAGCCAACGTCCTGACTTTC.

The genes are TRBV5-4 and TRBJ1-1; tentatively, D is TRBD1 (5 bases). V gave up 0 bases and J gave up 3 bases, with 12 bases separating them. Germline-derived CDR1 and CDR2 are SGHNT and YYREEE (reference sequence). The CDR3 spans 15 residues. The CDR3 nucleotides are TGTGCCAGCAGCTTGGACTCGGCAGGGTACACTGAAGCTTTCTTT. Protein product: CASSLDSAGYTEAFF.

CDR3 bases: TGTGCCAGCTCACCGCCTAGTTCGAATGAGCAGTTCTTC. Amino acids: CASSPPSSNEQFF. This rearrangement joins TRBV18 to TRBJ2-1; D uncertain. With 3 bases removed from V and 7 bases from J, the gap between germline ends came to 10 bases. Germline CDR1 and CDR2: KGHSH and LQKENI. This CDR3 spans 13 amino acids.

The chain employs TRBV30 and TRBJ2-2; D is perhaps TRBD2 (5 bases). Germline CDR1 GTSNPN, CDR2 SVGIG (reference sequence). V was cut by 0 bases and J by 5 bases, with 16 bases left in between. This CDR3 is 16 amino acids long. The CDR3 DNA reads TGTGCCTGGAGTGTACTTCGACGGGAAAGAACCGGGGAGCTGTTTTTT. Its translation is CAWSVLRRERTGELFF.

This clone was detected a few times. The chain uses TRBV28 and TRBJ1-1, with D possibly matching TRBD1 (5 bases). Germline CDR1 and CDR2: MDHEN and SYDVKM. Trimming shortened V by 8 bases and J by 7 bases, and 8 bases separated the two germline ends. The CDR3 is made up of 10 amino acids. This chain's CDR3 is CASWRGEAFF. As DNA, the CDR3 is TGTGCCAGCTGGAGGGGTGAAGCTTTCTTT. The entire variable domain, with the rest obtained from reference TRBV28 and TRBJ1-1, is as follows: DVKVTQSSRYLVKRTGEKVFLECVQDMDHENMFWYRQDPGLGLRLIYFSYDVKMKEKGDIPEGYSVSREKKERFSLILESASTNQTSMYLCASWRGEAFFGQGTRLTVV.

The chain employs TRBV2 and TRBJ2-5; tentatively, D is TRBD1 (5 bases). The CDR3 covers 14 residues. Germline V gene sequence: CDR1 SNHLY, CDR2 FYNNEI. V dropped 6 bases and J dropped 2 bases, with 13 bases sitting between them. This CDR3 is CASSLRQSQETQYF. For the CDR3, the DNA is TGTGCCAGCAGCTTAAGACAGAGTCAAGAGACCCAGTACTTC.

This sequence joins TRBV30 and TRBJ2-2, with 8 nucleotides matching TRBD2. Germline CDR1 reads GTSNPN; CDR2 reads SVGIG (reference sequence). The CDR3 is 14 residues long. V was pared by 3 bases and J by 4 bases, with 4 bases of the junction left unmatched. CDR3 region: CAWRAGGITGELFF. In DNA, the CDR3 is TGTGCCTGGAGGGCGGGAGGCATCACCGGGGAGCTGTTTTTT.

This CDR3 reads CASSRQGIPYEQYF. CDR3 bases: TGTGCCAGTAGCCGACAGGGAATACCCTACGAGCAGTACTTC. The rearrangement links TRBV19 to TRBJ2-7, with TRBD1 matching over 7 bases. The CDR3 contains 14 residues. The germline CDR1 and CDR2 sequences are LNHDA and SQIVND (reference sequence). J was trimmed by 2 bases and V by 6 bases; bases with no gene match: 7.

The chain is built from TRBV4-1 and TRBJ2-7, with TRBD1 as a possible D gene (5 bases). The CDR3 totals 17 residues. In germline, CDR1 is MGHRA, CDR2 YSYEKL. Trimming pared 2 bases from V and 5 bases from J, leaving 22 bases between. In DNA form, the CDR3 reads TGCGCCAGCAGCCAACGGTTCCCCAGGGTTTCTCGGGACGAGCAGTACTTC. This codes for CASSQRFPRVSRDEQYF.